The 13 T cell receptor beta chains presented below share a single source sample, sequenced in a study of neurological immune-mediated disorders. TCRdb reprocessed the 5' RACE reads with MiXCR, giving one entry per CDR3 protein. The sample consists of about 18,000 distinct CDR3 sequences, around 28% of them appearing once. The material sequenced was PBMCs. The receptors shown here come from a man in his fifties with HTLV-1-associated myelopathy (HAM/TSP).

This chain links TRBV5-4 with TRBJ2-1; either TRBD1 or TRBD2 may fit D (7 bases each). This CDR3 has 17 residues. V gave up 0 bases and J gave up 0 bases, with 13 bases separating them. Germline-derived CDR1 and CDR2 are SGHNT and YYREEE (reference sequence). CDR3 nucleotide sequence: TGTGCCAGCAGCTTGGGACAGGGACTAAGCTCCTACAATGAGCAGTTCTTC. As protein: CASSLGQGLSSYNEQFF.

The rearrangement links TRBV5-1 to TRBJ1-1, with a tentative D call TRBD1 (5 bases). The germline V gene has CDR1 SGHRS and CDR2 YFSETQ. This CDR3 is built from 14 residues. The ends were cut back, 0 bases at V and 3 bases at J, with 9 bases in the middle. The CDR3 DNA is TGCGCCAGCAGCTTGGAGGGGTTGGACACTGAAGCTTTCTTT. Translation gives CASSLEGLDTEAFF. Combining the CDR3 with reference TRBV5-1 and TRBJ1-1 gives the whole variable domain KAGVTQTPRYLIKTRGQQVTLSCSPISGHRSVSWYQQTPGQGLQFLFEYFSETQRNKGNFPGRFSGRQFSNSRSEMNVSTLELGDSALYLCASSLEGLDTEAFFGQGTRLTVV.

This clonotype is medium-sized (0.01 to 0.1%) by share. The gene calls are TRBV7-9 and TRBJ2-1, with 11 bases lining up with TRBD2. CDR1 and CDR2 from the germline V gene are SEHNR and FQNEAQ (reference sequence). This CDR3 comprises 15 residues. J gave up 5 bases and V 1 base, and 1 base lay outside the gene matches. CDR3 bases: TGTGCCAGCAGCTTAGAGACTAGCGGGAACAATGAGCAGTTCTTC. Encoded protein: CASSLETSGNNEQFF.

V is TRBV5-1 and J is TRBJ2-7, with a possible D match to TRBD1 (6 bases). Germline-derived CDR1 and CDR2 are SGHRS and YFSETQ. CDR3 length: 13 amino acids. Trimming removed 6 bases from V and 1 base from J, with 11 bases in between. The CDR3 DNA is TGCGCCAGCAAGGGGGACGGTTCCTACGAGCAGTACTTC. It yields the protein CASKGDGSYEQYF.

This clonotype was detected only a few times. V usage is TRBV7-2 and J usage is TRBJ2-3; 10 bases are shared with TRBD2. Germline CDR1 SGHTA, CDR2 FQGNSA. The CDR3 contains 16 residues. Trimming at V came to 5 bases and at J to 2 bases, leaving 7 bases not matched to a gene. The CDR3 nucleotides are TGTGCCAGCAGCGAAGGGACTAGCGCAAACACAGATACGCAGTATTTT. Protein product: CASSEGTSANTDTQYF.

The chain employs TRBV20-1 and TRBJ2-7; tentative D call: TRBD2 (6 bases). Germline CDR1 DFQATT, CDR2 SNEGSKA (reference sequence). The CDR3 loop spans 15 amino acids. Trimming removed 2 bases at V and 7 bases at J, with 21 bases between. The CDR3 is CSARRQHGAGGEQYF. Here the CDR3 DNA reads TGCAGTGCTAGAAGACAGCATGGGGCTGGGGGGGAGCAGTACTTC.

V gene TRBV7-2 combines with J gene TRBJ2-3; 15 nucleotides align to TRBD2. The V gene end was trimmed by 1 base and the J gene end by 9 bases; junction bases not matched to a gene: 20. Looked up from germline, CDR1 is SGHTA and CDR2 is FQGNSA. CDR3 size: 21 residues. The CDR3 reads CASSLVSPAGTSGGPLGTQYF. The CDR3 bases are TGTGCCAGCAGCTTAGTTTCCCCCGCCGGGACTAGCGGGGGGCCCCTAGGGACGCAGTATTTT. The whole variable domain, filled in from reference TRBV7-2 and TRBJ2-3, reads GAGVSQSPSNKVTEKGKDVELRCDPISGHTALYWYRQSLGQGLEFLIYFQGNSAPDKSGLPSDRFSAERTGGSVSTLTIQRTQQEDSAVYLCASSLVSPAGTSGGPLGTQYFGPGTRLTVL.

The genes are TRBV4-2 and TRBJ2-3; 7 bases map to TRBD2. Germline V gene lookup returns CDR1 LGHNA and CDR2 YNFKEQ. The V and J ends lost 4 bases and 1 base, in that order; junction bases with no gene match: 5. CDR3 length equals 15 residues. The DNA for the CDR3 is TGTGCCAGCAGCCTTACTAGCGCGGGCACAGATACGCAGTATTTT. Translating gives CASSLTSAGTDTQYF.

This clonotype was observed many times. The chain joins TRBV18 to TRBJ2-7; 9 nucleotides align to TRBD1. The V gene end was trimmed by 3 bases and the J gene end by 6 bases; junction bases not matched to a gene: 9. The CDR3 sequence is 15 residues long. The V gene's germline CDR1 is KGHSH and CDR2 LQKENI. The CDR3 reads CASSPPRTGVSEQYF. The CDR3 DNA reads as TGTGCCAGCTCACCTCCCAGGACAGGGGTCTCCGAGCAGTACTTC.

The chain uses TRBV12-3 or TRBV12-4 and TRBJ1-1, with D perhaps TRBD1 (5 bases). Trimming pared 9 bases from V and 1 base from J, leaving 15 bases between. This CDR3 has 14 amino acids. CDR3 nucleotide sequence: TGTGCCAGTGTATTTGACAGAGCGAACACTGAAGCTTTCTTT. Translated: CASVFDRANTEAFF.

This clonotype was detected many times. This chain uses TRBV20-1 with TRBJ2-5; 8 nucleotides line up with TRBD1. There are 14 residues in the CDR3. Germline CDR1 DFQATT, CDR2 SNEGSKA (reference sequence). The V segment lost 6 bases and the J segment 4 bases; nucleotides outside the gene matches: 10. The CDR3 DNA is TGCAGTGCAGCAACGACAGGGGACAGAGAGACCCAGTACTTC. Translated: CSAATTGDRETQYF.

The chain couples TRBV9 to TRBJ2-5; D uncertain. Germline CDR1 SGDLS, CDR2 YYNGEE. The CDR3 length is 14 residues. The V gene lost 0 bases and the J gene lost 2 bases, with 8 bases spanning the gap. CDR3 amino acids: CASSVGPAQETQYF. For the CDR3, the DNA is TGTGCCAGCAGCGTAGGTCCAGCACAAGAGACCCAGTACTTC.

This clonotype was detected only a few times. The chain combines TRBV20-1 with TRBJ1-4, with TRBD1 matching 8 bases. V was pared by 5 bases and J by 8 bases, with 7 bases of the junction left unmatched. The CDR3 loop spans 13 amino acids. CDR1 DFQATT and CDR2 SNEGSKA come from the germline V gene (reference sequence). Written as DNA, the CDR3 is TGCAGTGCTTTCGACAGGGGTGGGGAAAAACTGTTTTTT. It specifies CSAFDRGGEKLFF.